A selection of T cell receptor beta chains follows, all from one sample in a study of cytomegalovirus exposure and HLA in healthy donors. Sequencing used immunoSEQ multiplex PCR; TCRdb keeps in-frame clones, though not all of them. The table lists around 170,000 clones, about 65% of them singletons, with roughly 1.6% in the top ten. Material: PBMCs. These receptor sequences come from a girl between 5 and 17 years old in good health and CMV-seronegative. Each CDR3 is given with its conserved first and last residue. The D gene is left open where the match is weak. Expanded clones get a size class; other rows say once, few or many, or leave the size out.

TRBJ2-5 TRBV7-8 13 . . TGTGCCAGCAGCTGGCGGAACCAAGAGACCCAGTACTTC CASSWRNQETQYF
TRBJ2-1 TRBV7-9 14 . . TGTGCCAGCAGCCTTTCTTCGGACAGCGATGAGCAGTTCTTC CASSLSSDSDEQFF
TRBJ2-1 TRBV2 15 . TRBD2 TGTGCCAGCAGCCCGATAGCGGGGGGGACCAATGAGCAGTTCTTC CASSPIAGGTNEQFF
TRBJ2-7 TRBV7-2 16 . TRBD2 TGTGCCAGCAGCCCCGAGGGTAGCGGGGTCTCCTACGAGCAGTACTTC CASSPEGSGVSYEQYF
TRBJ1-2 TRBV15 18 . . TGTGCCACCAGCAGATCTTTCCGGACCGCGGGATCTATGAGAGGCTACACCTTC CATSRSFRTAGSMRGYTF
TRBJ1-1 TRBV6-1 13 few . TGTGCCAGCAGAGGGGCTTTGGGTTCTGAAGCTTTCTTT CASRGALGSEAFF
TRBJ2-7 TRBV10-3 14 . TRBD1 TGTGCCATCAGTGAGACAGGGGTTTCCTACGAGCAGTACTTC CAISETGVSYEQYF
TRBJ1-5 TRBV5-8 16 . TRBD1 TGTGCCAGCAGCTCCCAGACAGGGAAGATGCGACAGCCCCAGCATTTT CASSSQTGKMRQPQHF
TRBJ1-6 TRBV4-1 17 few TRBD1 TGCGCCAGCAGCCAGCCGGGACAGAACCCCTATAATTCACCCCTCCACTTT CASSQPGQNPYNSPLHF
TRBJ2-1 TRBV7-7 13 . . TGTGCCAGCAGTCAGGTCCTACACAATGAGCAGTTCTTC CASSQVLHNEQFF
TRBJ2-7 TRBV5-1 14 few . TGCGCCAGCAGCTTGGCTCCCAGGACCTACGAGCAGTACTTC CASSLAPRTYEQYF
TRBJ1-5 TRBV2 13 . . TGTGCCAGCACTAGAGTTGGTAAAGGGGCCCAGCATTTT CASTRVGKGAQHF
TRBJ2-1 TRBV5-1 19 once TRBD2 TGCGCCAGCAGCTTTACTCCCACCGGGACTAGCGGGAGTTACAATGAGCAGTTCTTC CASSFTPTGTSGSYNEQFF
TRBJ1-1 TRBV5-1 14 . . TGCGCCAGCATACCTAACAACTCGGGCACTGAAGCTTTCTTT CASIPNNSGTEAFF
TRBJ1-2 TRBV11-2 18 . TRBD1 TGTGCCAGCAGCTTTTTAGGCCCCGGGACAGGGGGCGCGGATGGCTACACCTTC CASSFLGPGTGGADGYTF
TRBJ1-1 TRBV5-1 15 . . TGCGCCAGCAGCTTGGTGGCGGGGATGAACACTGAAGCTTTCTTT CASSLVAGMNTEAFF
TRBJ1-1 TRBV29-1 12 few . TGCAGCGTTTTCCCGAGGAGCACTGAAGCTTTCTTT CSVFPRSTEAFF
TRBJ2-2 TRBV7-6 15 few . TGTGCCAGCAGCTCCCTCGATGAGGGGGCCGGGGAGCTGTTTTTT CASSSLDEGAGELFF
TRBJ1-2 TRBV29-1 15 few TRBD1 TGCAGCGTTCAAATCCCACAGGGGGTTAACTATGGCTACACCTTC CSVQIPQGVNYGYTF
TRBJ2-3 TRBV28 18 . TRBD1 TGTGCCAGCAGTTTACTTAAACCGGGACAGGGGGCATTAGATACGCAGTATTTT CASSLLKPGQGALDTQYF
TRBJ1-1 TRBV10-3 17 . . TGTGCCATCAGTGAGTCGATATTTGGCAGTCCGAACACTGAAGCTTTCTTT CAISESIFGSPNTEAFF
TRBJ2-5 TRBV28 11 . . TGTGCCAGGGGGAGTAGGGAGACCCAGTACTTC CARGSRETQYF
TRBJ1-2 TRBV6-5 14 . TRBD1 TGTGCCAGCAGTTACGCACAGGGGAACTATGGCTACACCTTC CASSYAQGNYGYTF
TRBJ1-6 TRBV28 13 . . TGTGCCAGCAGTTCCCCCTTGGAGTCACCCCTCCACTTT CASSSPLESPLHF
TRBJ1-6 TRBV2 14 . TRBD1 TGTGCCAGCAGTGACGGACAGGGGGTTTCACCCCTCCACTTT CASSDGQGVSPLHF
TRBJ2-5 TRBV9 14 . . TGTGCCAGCAGCGTAGGTGTAGCAAGGGAGACCCAGTACTTC CASSVGVARETQYF
TRBJ2-7 TRBV18 13 . TRBD2 TGTGCCAGCTCACCAGGGGGGGGCTACGAGCAGTACTTC CASSPGGGYEQYF
TRBJ2-3 TRBV10-1 16 . TRBD1 TGCGCCAGCAGTGAGGCAGTGGGACAGGGGGCAGATACGCAGTATTTT CASSEAVGQGADTQYF
TRBJ1-5 TRBV6-4 14 . . TGTGCCAGCAGCCCTGACAGCCTTAATCAGCCCCAGCATTTT CASSPDSLNQPQHF
TRBJ2-5 TRBV6-5 16 . TRBD1 TGTGCCAGCAGTTACTCAGGAGGGACAGGGCAAGAGACCCAGTACTTC CASSYSGGTGQETQYF
TRBJ2-1 TRBV5-1 15 . TRBD2 TGCGCCAGCAGCCCGGGACTAGCGGACTACAATGAGCAGTTCTTC CASSPGLADYNEQFF
TRBJ2-3 TRBV5-1 15 once . TGCGCCAGCAGCTTGGTGGGACTCCTAACAGATACGCAGTATTTT CASSLVGLLTDTQYF
TRBJ2-3 TRBV2 16 . TRBD2 TGTGCCAGCAGGACGCAGCGGGGGCCATCCGGAGATACGCAGTATTTT CASRTQRGPSGDTQYF
TRBJ2-7 TRBV30 15 . TRBD2 TGTGCCTGGAGTGTACGGCGGGGGTTCTCCTACGAGCAGTACTTC CAWSVRRGFSYEQYF
TRBJ1-1 TRBV5-1 18 . TRBD1 TGCGCCAGCAGCTTTCGGGACCCGCCGGGACAGGGTTACACTGAAGCTTTCTTT CASSFRDPPGQGYTEAFF
TRBJ2-7 TRBV15 17 . TRBD1 TGTGCCACCAGCAGACCCGGAGGGACAGGATCCCTCACCGAGCAGTACTTC CATSRPGGTGSLTEQYF
TRBJ1-1 TRBV27 14 few TRBD1 TGTGCCAGCAGTGCAGGGGGCGGGGGCACTGAAGCTTTCTTT CASSAGGGGTEAFF
TRBJ1-5 TRBV7-9 16 . . TGTGCCAGCAGTTCAGGACAACCATCTAGCAATCAGCCCCAGCATTTT CASSSGQPSSNQPQHF
TRBJ1-2 TRBV19 12 . . TGTGCCAGTAGGCGCGGGGGAGATGGCTACACCTTC CASRRGGDGYTF
TRBJ1-5 TRBV2 14 . . TGTGCCAGCAGTGACGGGAGGGGTGGCCAGCCCCAGCATTTT CASSDGRGGQPQHF
TRBJ2-3 TRBV10-3 13 . . TGTGCCACGACTCCCGACTCTACAGATACGCAGTATTTT CATTPDSTDTQYF
TRBJ2-3 TRBV5-1 16 . . TGCGCCAGCAGCTTGGAAACACATACACGCACAGATACGCAGTATTTT CASSLETHTRTDTQYF